The 13 T cell receptor beta chains listed next were all sequenced from one sample in a study of blood T cell repertoires in COVID-19 (dated by TCRdb to the early 2020s). Receptor libraries were prepared by the immunoSEQ multiplex PCR assay. The source is immuneACCESS, and TCRdb retained only in-frame sequences with V and J called. Part of the clones is not carried over; for the studies checked, unresolved V genes explain less than half of this, and the remainder is unexplained. The sample includes approximately 200,000 clones, with around 79% observed a single time. The top ten clonotypes cover 9.5% to 15% of the sample. The specimen was peripheral blood. The receptors derive from a woman aged 45 to 65 with acute or convalescent COVID-19.

This clone was observed many times. The V gene is TRBV30, the J gene TRBJ1-4, with 8 bases that match TRBD1. The CDR3 has 15 residues. The V gene's germline CDR1 is GTSNPN and CDR2 SVGIG (reference sequence). The V gene end was trimmed by 0 bases and the J gene end by 8 bases; junction bases not matched to a gene: 8. CDR3: CAWSVRTGMKEKLFF. Written as DNA, the CDR3 is TGTGCCTGGAGTGTCAGGACAGGGATGAAGGAAAAACTGTTTTTT.

This chain joins TRBV6-4 and TRBJ2-6; maybe TRBD1 (6 bases). There are 18 residues in the CDR3. Trimming removed 0 bases from V and 4 bases from J, with 16 bases in between. Germline assignment: CDR1 MRHNA and CDR2 SNTAGT. CDR3 bases: TGTGCCAGCAGTGACTCCAACTCAGGGGCCTCCGGGGCCAACGTCCTGACTTTC. Translating gives CASSDSNSGASGANVLTF.

This clone was detected only a few times. The rearrangement joins TRBV19 to TRBJ1-4; 7 nucleotides align to TRBD1. Trimming at V came to 3 bases and at J to 8 bases, leaving 6 bases not matched to a gene. Germline CDR1 reads LNHDA; CDR2 reads SQIVND (reference sequence). This CDR3 is built from 14 residues. The CDR3 coding sequence is TGTGCCAGTAGTATGTGGACAGGAAACGAAAAACTGTTTTTT. The encoded protein is CASSMWTGNEKLFF.

The chain couples TRBV11-2 to TRBJ1-4; D may be TRBD1 (6 bases). V lost 2 bases and J 4 bases, leaving 11 bases between the germline ends. Germline V gene sequence: CDR1 SGHAT, CDR2 FQNNGV. The CDR3 consists of 15 residues. The CDR3 sequence is CASSLQGWGNEKLFF. DNA of the CDR3: TGTGCCAGCAGCTTACAGGGGTGGGGTAATGAAAAACTGTTTTTT. Filled out from reference TRBV11-2 and TRBJ1-4, the complete variable domain reads EAGVAQSPRYKIIEKRQSVAFWCNPISGHATLYWYQQILGQGPKLLIQFQNNGVVDDSQLPKDRFSAERLKGVDSTLKIQPAKLEDSAVYLCASSLQGWGNEKLFFGSGTQLSVL.

This clone was seen more than once but under ten times. CDR3 sequence reads: CASSSRLTGGGSPLHF. For the CDR3, the DNA is TGCGCCAGCAGCTCACGACTGACAGGGGGCGGATCACCCCTCCACTTT. J is TRBJ1-6 and V is TRBV5-1, with 10 bases that match TRBD1. The V segment lost 3 bases and the J segment 10 bases; nucleotides outside the gene matches: 10. Germline V gene sequence: CDR1 SGHRS, CDR2 YFSETQ. The CDR3 sequence is 16 residues long.

The chain couples TRBV7-2 to TRBJ2-1; D unclear. Germline-derived CDR1 and CDR2 are SGHTA and FQGNSA. This CDR3 is built from 14 residues. Trimming removed 2 bases at V and 6 bases at J, with 11 bases between. The CDR3 DNA follows: TGTGCCAGCAGCTTAATGCGGAGCAGCAATGAGCAGTTCTTC. Amino acid sequence: CASSLMRSSNEQFF.

The rearrangement links TRBV9 to TRBJ1-2; TRBD1 agrees at 7 bases. The germline V gene encodes CDR1 SGDLS and CDR2 YYNGEE. The V segment lost 3 bases and the J segment 7 bases; nucleotides outside the gene matches: 6. The CDR3 runs 13 residues. The CDR3, as DNA: TGTGCCAGCAGCGCGACAGGGCGTGCTGGCTACACCTTC. Its translation is CASSATGRAGYTF. Filled out from reference TRBV9 and TRBJ1-2, the complete variable domain reads DSGVTQTPKHLITATGQRVTLRCSPRSGDLSVYWYQQSLDQGLQFLIQYYNGEERAKGNILERFSAQQFPDLHSELNLSSLELGDSALYFCASSATGRAGYTFGSGTRLTVV.

This chain uses TRBV7-8 with TRBJ2-3; 8 bases are a match to TRBD1. This CDR3 region has 15 residues. Per the germline V gene, CDR1 is SGHVS and CDR2 is FQNEAQ. The V and J ends lost 5 bases and 0 bases, in that order; junction bases with no gene match: 4. Written as DNA, the CDR3 is TGTGCCAGCAGCCCGCGGACAGGGAGCACAGATACGCAGTATTTT. Amino acid sequence: CASSPRTGSTDTQYF.

This clone was observed once. This chain joins TRBV4-2 and TRBJ1-4, with a possible D match to TRBD1 (6 bases). Looked up from germline, CDR1 is LGHNA and CDR2 is YNFKEQ. The CDR3 covers 14 residues. V was cut by 1 base and J by 6 bases, with 9 bases left in between. CDR3 DNA: TGTGCCAGCAGCCAAGTAGGGGGTGATGAAAAACTGTTTTTT. Residues: CASSQVGGDEKLFF.

CDR3 loop: CASSETGTDNEQFF. The CDR3 DNA reads as TGTGCCAGCAGCGAAACCGGGACAGACAATGAGCAGTTCTTC. V is TRBV28 and J is TRBJ2-1; 7 positions agree with TRBD1. Germline V gene sequence: CDR1 MDHEN, CDR2 SYDVKM. CDR3 length: 14 amino acids. The junction had 7 bases not matched to a gene; V was cut back by 6 bases and J by 5 bases.

The genes are TRBV4-1 and TRBJ1-1, with 8 bases aligning to TRBD1. The CDR3 is 15 amino acids. The germline V gene has CDR1 MGHRA and CDR2 YSYEKL. V shed 0 bases, J shed 6 bases, and the junction held 6 bases outside the gene matches. This chain's CDR3 is CASSQESQGAAEAFF. The CDR3 DNA is TGCGCCAGCAGCCAAGAATCCCAGGGGGCGGCTGAAGCTTTCTTT.

The V gene is TRBV18, the J gene TRBJ1-1; a possible D gene is TRBD1 (5 bases). This CDR3 contains 13 residues. V gave up 6 bases and J gave up 8 bases, with 16 bases separating them. Germline lookup yields CDR1 KGHSH and CDR2 LQKENI. The CDR3 sequence: CASSPQGGLEAFF. CDR3 coding DNA: TGTGCCAGCTCTCCCCAGGGAGGGTTAGAAGCTTTCTTT.

This clone was detected once. The V and J genes are TRBV27 and TRBJ2-1, with TRBD1 identical over 8 bases. The CDR3 consists of 14 residues. V gave up 7 bases and J gave up 9 bases; unmatched junction bases: 11. The germline V gene has CDR1 MNHEY and CDR2 SMNVEV (reference sequence). CDR3 nucleotides: TGTGCCAGCAAGTCGTACAGGGGGGATCGTGAGCAGTTCTTC. It specifies CASKSYRGDREQFF.